The sequence of this T cell receptor (beta chain) was determined in a study of T cell responses to AZD1222 COVID-19 vaccine (dated by TCRdb to the early 2020s). General notes on the study: A total of just over 230 trial participants underwent TCR sequencing, of whom around 210 had received two doses of AZD1222 and around 25 had received two doses of the MenACWY control vaccine. Trial participants were enrolled by age into 18-55, 56-69 and 70-plus year subgroups, with roughly 150, 30 and 60 TCR-sequenced participants respectively.

What the authors observed across the whole study: CD4 TCRs associated with the vaccine covered the entire spike protein, and the dominant responses were in regions 160-218 and 743-854. Conclusions about previously exposed vaccinees are limited because only a handful of AZD1222 recipients were SARS-CoV-2 seropositive at baseline. Epitopes outside the regions mutated in the B.1.351 and B.1.1.7 variants were reportedly recognized by nearly half of the unique spike-specific TCRs. Because no samples from the day 14 peak response were available, repertoires could be characterized only after the peak T cell response. The 56-69-year group was small, and its depth increase did not reach significance, likely because of low power. After two AZD1222 doses, spike-specific TCR breadth and depth were significantly higher than at day 0 and than in MenACWY recipients. Most participants were white British and females outnumbered males, and the authors suggested that clonal diversity may have been underestimated.

The sample's time point label is to be understood as: baseline before first vaccination. This specimen's treatment or condition label, interpreted: meningococcal conjugate vaccine given as trial control. Samples from vaccinated people were obtained from the UK trials COV001 and COV002, which included a single-blind randomized controlled phase 2/3 trial of AZD1222 (ChAdOx1 nCoV-19) in healthy adults. For TCRbeta chain sequencing, PBMC samples were collected from trial participants at day 0 and at day 28 after the second dose. The trim is 7 bases for V and 8 bases for J, with a gap of 12 bases between the germline ends. From a lookup of the germline V gene, CDR1 and CDR2 are SNHLY and FYNNEI. Measured from the cysteine to the phenylalanine, the CDR3 is 12 residues long. Only CDR3 DNA is held: 36 bases, read in frame from base 1. The CDR3 regions of human TCRbeta chains were subjected to immunosequencing. The study's processing was this. TCRs in the repertoires were matched against a reference library of SARS-CoV-2-specific TCRs that had been generated with the MIRA antigen-specificity platform. Breadth was defined as the fraction of unique TCRs that were SARS-CoV-2-associated, and depth was defined as the fraction of total T cells that were SARS-CoV-2-associated. Using the MIRA data, each spike-specific TCR was assigned both to the spike region to which the TCR was reactive and to a CD4 or CD8 class. Log10-transformed breadth and depth values were compared by one-way ANOVA with Sidak's multiple comparisons tests. TCRdb's version of the immuneACCESS table is confined to in-frame rearrangements and falls short of the full clone set. An unresolved V gene accounts for under half of the shortfall where checked; the remainder is of unknown origin. D and trimming come from the DNA, and the V and J calls and clone size come from that table. For this sample the table gives roughly 120,000 clones, of which approximately 85% were detected only once. Clones ranked in the top ten supply 3.9% of the sample.

Concerning this clone itself: The antigen it recognizes is unknown. Base qualities were left out, and no much larger clone turns up one base away.

The rearranged segments are TRBV2 and TRBJ1-3, with no confidently assigned D gene. The clonotype comes from an adult in good health. Sample: peripheral blood, taken on day 0 of MenACWY control vaccination. The sequence in DNA is TGTGCCAGCAAGGCCCTCAGAGACACCATATATTTT. It encodes CASKALRDTIYF. Outside the CDR3, residues come from the reference TRBV2 and TRBJ1-3 proteins, so the full variable domain is: EPEVTQTPSHQVTQMGQEVILRCVPISNHLYFYWYRQILGQKVEFLVSFYNNEISEKSEIFDDQFSVERPDGSNFTLKIRSTKLEDSAMYFCASKALRDTIYFGEGSWLTVV.